Shown below are 8 T cell receptor beta chains from a single sample sequenced in a study of T cells in localized non-small cell lung cancer. TCRdb's table, derived via immunoSEQ multiplex PCR, lists solely in-frame clones and lacks some. The sample yields about 300 clones, over 30% seen once. The input for sequencing was normal lung tissue next to the tumor, taken before any cancer treatment. These receptors were obtained from a male donor at least 60 years old with stage III lung adenocarcinoma.

This clone was seen a handful of times. Additional DNA sequences in this sample encode the identical CDR3. In DNA, the CDR3 is TGTGCCAGTAGTATCGGGAGGAACACTGAAGCTTTCTTT. It codes for CASSIGRNTEAFF. The chain has TRBV19 and TRBJ1-1; D gene unclear. V shed 3 bases and J shed 1 base, with 6 bases lying between them. Germline lookup yields CDR1 LNHDA and CDR2 SQIVND (reference sequence). CDR3 length: 13 residues.

The genes are TRBV19 and TRBJ1-5, with D unclear. The CDR3 has 12 amino acids. Germline V gives CDR1 LNHDA, CDR2 SQIVND (reference sequence). The ends were cut back, 10 bases at V and 4 bases at J, with 11 bases in the middle. The CDR3 DNA follows: TGTGCCACCAGAACGGCAAATCAGCCCCAGCATTTT. Its protein product is CATRTANQPQHF.

The chain employs TRBV19 and TRBJ2-4, with 7 bases fitting TRBD1. This CDR3 is built from 15 residues. Germline assignment: CDR1 LNHDA and CDR2 SQIVND (reference sequence). V lost 9 bases to trimming and J lost 0 bases; unmatched junction nucleotides: 8. The CDR3, as DNA: TGTGCCAGCTCCGGGACAGCTGTAGCCAAAAACATTCAGTACTTC. This codes for CASSGTAVAKNIQYF.

This clone was observed a few times. J is TRBJ2-7 and V is TRBV9; 8 bases align to TRBD1. CDR3 length: 18 residues. Germline V gene lookup returns CDR1 SGDLS and CDR2 YYNGEE. Trimming took 0 bases from V and 7 from J; bases not matched to a gene: 18. The DNA for the CDR3 is TGTGCCAGCAGCGTAGGATCGGACAGGGCCGTACTTCGAAGTGAGCAGTACTTC. Amino acids: CASSVGSDRAVLRSEQYF.

This clone appeared a few times. The rearrangement links TRBV11-3 to TRBJ2-7; 8 positions match TRBD1. The germline gives CDR1 SGHNT, CDR2 YENEEA. Unmatched junction bases numbered 6, after V lost 3 bases and J lost 2 bases. The CDR3 loop spans 15 amino acids. For the CDR3, the DNA is TGTGCCAGCAGCTTGGGGTGGACAGGGCCCTACGAGCAGTACTTC. It translates to CASSLGWTGPYEQYF. The variable domain in full, completed from reference TRBV11-3 and TRBJ2-7, reads EAGVVQSPRYKIIEKKQPVAFWCNPISGHNTLYWYLQNLGQGPELLIRYENEEAVDDSQLPKDRFSAERLKGVDSTLKIQPAELGDSAVYLCASSLGWTGPYEQYFGPGTRLTVT.

The V and J genes are TRBV11-3 and TRBJ2-1; 7 bases are a match to TRBD2. Looked up from germline, CDR1 is SGHNT and CDR2 is YENEEA. The CDR3 runs 16 residues. V lost 2 bases, J lost 10 bases, and 14 bases stayed unmatched. CDR3 in DNA: TGTGCCAGCAGCTTACCCGGGACTACAGCTACAACAGAGCAGTTCTTC. Translated, it gives CASSLPGTTATTEQFF.

This chain connects TRBV6-8 to TRBJ2-1; perhaps TRBD2 as D (5 bases). The CDR3 spans 14 residues. V lost 9 bases to trimming and J lost 0 bases, with 12 bases between them. The germline CDR1 and CDR2 sequences are MNHGY and SAAAGT. This chain's CDR3 is CASSEVFSYNEQFF. CDR3 nucleotides: TGTGCCAGTTCGGAGGTCTTCTCCTACAATGAGCAGTTCTTC.

This clone showed up just a few times. CDR3 nucleotide sequence: TGCGCCAGCAGCCAAGATTACGGGGTGGACGAAAAACTGTTTTTT. It yields the protein CASSQDYGVDEKLFF. The rearrangement joins TRBV4-1 to TRBJ1-4, with no clear D. V shed 0 bases and J shed 8 bases, with 13 bases lying between them. Per the germline V gene, CDR1 is MGHRA and CDR2 is YSYEKL. The CDR3 has 15 residues.